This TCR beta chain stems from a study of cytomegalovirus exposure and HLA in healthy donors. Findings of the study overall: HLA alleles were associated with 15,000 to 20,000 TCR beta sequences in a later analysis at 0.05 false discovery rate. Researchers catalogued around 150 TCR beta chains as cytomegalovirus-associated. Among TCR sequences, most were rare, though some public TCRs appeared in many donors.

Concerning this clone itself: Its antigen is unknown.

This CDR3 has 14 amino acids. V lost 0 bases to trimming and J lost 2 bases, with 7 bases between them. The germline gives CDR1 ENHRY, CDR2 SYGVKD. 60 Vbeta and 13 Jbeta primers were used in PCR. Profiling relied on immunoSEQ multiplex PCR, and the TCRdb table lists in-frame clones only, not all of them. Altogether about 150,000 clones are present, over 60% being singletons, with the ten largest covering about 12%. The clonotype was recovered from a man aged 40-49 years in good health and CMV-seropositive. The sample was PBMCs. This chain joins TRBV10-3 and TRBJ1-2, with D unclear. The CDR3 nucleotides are TGTGCCATCAGTGAGTCTGGGAGAAACTATGGCTACACCTTC. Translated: CAISESGRNYGYTF.